A single sample is the source of the 20 T cell receptor beta chains below, sequenced in a study of neurological immune-mediated disorders. In TCRdb, the 5' RACE reads were re-called with MiXCR into one record per CDR3 protein. Here the sample spans 50,000 to 85,000 distinct CDR3 sequences, 5.2% being singletons. Sequencing was carried out using PBMCs. The receptors here all came from a young woman with multiple sclerosis.

Notes on this clonotype: One base away lies a much larger clone, so this may be a sequencing read error. The chain has TRBV12-3 or TRBV12-4 and TRBJ1-5; 8 positions match TRBD1. This CDR3 is built from 15 residues. CDR3 sequence reads: CASSGSDRAWQPQNF. In nucleotides, the CDR3 is TGTGCCAGCAGTGGATCGGACAGGGCATGGCAGCCCCAGAATTTT.

This clonotype has a count of ten or more. The chain has TRBV9 and TRBJ2-7; a possible D gene is TRBD2 (6 bases). Trimming took off 0 bases at V and 3 bases at J, with 10 bases between the two ends. In germline, CDR1 is SGDLS, CDR2 YYNGEE. The CDR3 contains 14 residues. The CDR3: CASSVDTGVYEQYF. Here the CDR3 DNA reads TGTGCCAGCAGCGTAGATACGGGAGTCTACGAGCAGTACTTC.

The sample holds a few counts of this clonotype. Possible read error: a much larger clone is one base away. V is TRBV3-1 and J is TRBJ1-1, with D maybe TRBD1 (6 bases). The V end lost 4 bases, the J end lost 0 bases, and 12 bases lay between the germline ends. The germline V gene encodes CDR1 LGHDT and CDR2 YNNKEL (reference sequence). This CDR3 is built from 15 residues. The CDR3 spells CASSPLGTMNTEAFF. The CDR3 nucleotides are TGTGCCAGCAGCCCCCTAGGGACAATGAACACTGAAGCTTTCTTT.

The chain is built from TRBV5-1 and TRBJ2-5; 13 nucleotides align to TRBD2. V trimming: 1 base; J trimming: 3 bases; junction bases outside the gene matches: 9. Germline CDR1 SGHRS, CDR2 YFSETQ. The CDR3 consists of 18 residues. This CDR3 is CASSLQPGLAGKKETQYF. DNA for the CDR3: TGCGCCAGCAGCTTGCAACCGGGACTAGCGGGGAAGAAAGAGACCCAGTACTTC.

Details on this clonotype: As the CDR3 is not closed by the conserved phenylalanine or tryptophan, this likely results from a read error. J is TRBJ2-7 and V is TRBV5-1, with TRBD2 identical over 10 bases. V shed 1 base, J shed 0 bases, and the junction held 13 bases outside the gene matches. The germline CDR1 and CDR2 sequences are SGHRS and YFSETQ. The CDR3 contains 19 residues. CDR3 sequence (DNA): TGCGCCAGCAGCTTGTTTTCTAGCGGGGGTTCATTGAGCTCCTACGAGCAGTACAAC. This encodes CASSLFSSGGSLSSYEQYN.

The CDR3 coding sequence is TGTGCCACCAGCAGAGATCCACGGGGGGTTGAAGAGACCCAGTACTTC. Protein: CATSRDPRGVEETQYF. V gene TRBV15 combines with J gene TRBJ2-5; the match to TRBD2 covers 7 bases. The germline gives CDR1 LNHNV, CDR2 YYDKDF (reference sequence). This CDR3 contains 16 residues. J gave up 3 bases and V 0 bases, and 7 bases lay outside the gene matches.

This clonotype showed up just a few times. The junction differs from germline at one of its ends, possibly a read error. The chain links TRBV12-3 or TRBV12-4 to TRBJ1-5, with D perhaps TRBD1 (5 bases). The length of the CDR3 is 16 residues. CDR3 residues: CASRAGRGRENQPQNF. The CDR3 region has the DNA TGTGCCAGCAGAGCCGGCCGTGGCAGGGAGAATCAGCCCCAGAATTTT.

This clonotype was seen only a few times. A read error is possible here, since a much larger clone lies one base away. The chain has TRBV7-3 and TRBJ1-1; D is uncertain. V was pared by 5 bases and J by 4 bases, with 11 bases between. This CDR3 is built from 13 residues. From germline, CDR1 is SGHTA and CDR2 FQGTGA. CDR3 sequence reads: CASSLTKGTEAFF. The CDR3 DNA follows: TGTGCCAGCAGCCTTACTAAGGGCACTGAAGCTTTCTTT.

The genes are TRBV5-5 and TRBJ2-3; tentative D call: TRBD2 (6 bases). CDR1 is SGHKS, CDR2 YYEKEE, per germline (reference sequence). The CDR3 extends over 14 amino acids. Trimming cost V 2 bases and J 5 bases, with 12 bases left between them. In DNA form, the CDR3 reads TGTGCCAGCAGCTTCCGGTACGGGGGAGATACGCAGTATTTT. Encoded protein: CASSFRYGGDTQYF.

The table lists this clonotype with a count of one. V gene TRBV11-3 combines with J gene TRBJ2-1, with D possibly TRBD2 on 6 matching bases. This CDR3 has 13 residues. V was pared by 4 bases and J by 8 bases, with 12 bases between. Germline V gene data show CDR1 as SGHNT and CDR2 as YENEEA. The CDR3, as DNA: TGTGCCAGCAGCTGGCGGGGTAGCGATGAGCAGTTCTTC. Translation gives CASSWRGSDEQFF.

In its sample, this clonotype was seen many times. This chain joins TRBV6-6 and TRBJ1-2; 9 bases are a match to TRBD1. The CDR3 is 16 amino acids. The ends lost 0 bases at V and 8 bases at J; junction bases unmatched: 10. Germline V gene sequence: CDR1 MNHNY, CDR2 SVGAGI (reference sequence). CDR3 residues: CASSYSNTGGGEGYTF. The CDR3 DNA sequence: TGTGCCAGCAGTTACTCGAACACAGGGGGCGGGGAAGGCTACACCTTC.

This sequence joins TRBV6-5 and TRBJ1-2; 8 bases fit TRBD1. J lost 7 bases, V lost 5 bases, and 12 bases had no gene match. Germline CDR1 is MNHEY and CDR2 is SVGAGI. The CDR3 length is 15 residues. Here the CDR3 DNA reads TGTGCCAGCAGTCCCACACCACGGACAGGGAGTGGCTACACCTTC. Its protein product is CASSPTPRTGSGYTF.

This clonotype was seen many times. This chain's CDR3 is CSAPRTGVGTEAFF. The DNA of the CDR3 is TGCAGTGCTCCCCGAACAGGGGTGGGCACTGAAGCTTTCTTT. V and J are TRBV20-1 and TRBJ1-1, with 7 bases matching TRBD1. V dropped 5 bases and J dropped 4; count of bases not matched to a gene: 10. Germline CDR1 and CDR2: DFQATT and SNEGSKA (reference sequence). CDR3 size: 14 residues.

This chain links TRBV5-6 with TRBJ2-5; 10 bases match TRBD2. Germline CDR1 and CDR2: SGHDT and YYEEEE. With V trimmed by 2 bases and J by 4 bases, 11 bases remained unmatched. The CDR3 runs to 17 residues. The CDR3 loop reads CASSFPYERGGRETQYF. CDR3 DNA: TGTGCCAGCAGCTTCCCTTACGAGCGGGGGGGCCGAGAGACCCAGTACTTC.

This clonotype was counted ten times or more. The chain has TRBV20-1 and TRBJ1-5, with 7 nucleotides matching TRBD1. V lost 0 bases to trimming and J lost 6 bases; unmatched junction nucleotides: 2. Germline CDR1 is DFQATT and CDR2 is SNEGSKA (reference sequence). This CDR3 contains 13 residues. In nucleotides, the CDR3 is TGCAGTGCTAGAGAGGCAGGGGGTCAGCCCCAGCATTTT. The encoded protein is CSAREAGGQPQHF.

This clonotype was detected many times. The CDR3 spells CASSFKGGSSYEQYF. CDR3 nucleotides: TGTGCCAGCAGCTTCAAGGGTGGAAGCTCCTACGAGCAGTACTTC. The chain couples TRBV7-8 to TRBJ2-7; no definite D call. CDR3 length equals 15 residues. The germline gives CDR1 SGHVS, CDR2 FQNEAQ. V was trimmed by 3 bases and J by 0 bases, leaving 12 bases between them.

The sample holds many counts of this clonotype. This chain connects TRBV5-1 to TRBJ1-1; no clear D gene. The CDR3 consists of 14 residues. With 0 bases removed from V and 2 bases from J, the gap between germline ends came to 8 bases. CDR1 SGHRS and CDR2 YFSETQ come from the germline V gene. The CDR3 DNA is TGCGCCAGCAGCTTGGCCGGTGCTAACACTGAAGCTTTCTTT. Protein product: CASSLAGANTEAFF.

This clonotype showed up many times. The chain recombines TRBV5-1 with TRBJ1-5, with a tentative D call TRBD1 (5 bases). The CDR3 length is 15 residues. Trimming left V 4 bases short and J 0 bases short, with 11 bases between. Germline V CDR1 and CDR2: SGHRS, YFSETQ. CDR3 sequence: CASSPQGGSNQPQHF. The CDR3, as DNA: TGCGCCAGCAGCCCTCAGGGAGGTAGCAATCAGCCCCAGCATTTT. The entire variable domain, with the rest obtained from reference TRBV5-1 and TRBJ1-5, is as follows: KAGVTQTPRYLIKTRGQQVTLSCSPISGHRSVSWYQQTPGQGLQFLFEYFSETQRNKGNFPGRFSGRQFSNSRSEMNVSTLELGDSALYLCASSPQGGSNQPQHFGDGTRLSIL.

In its sample, this clonotype was seen many times. An end of the junction does not agree with germline; a read error may underlie this. The chain has TRBV5-6 and TRBJ1-5, with 8 nucleotides matching TRBD1. Germline V gene data show CDR1 as SGHDT and CDR2 as YYEEEE. The CDR3 runs to 14 residues. The CDR3 coding sequence is TGTGCCAGCAGCAAACAGGGGGATGTTCAGCCCCAGAATTTT. It translates to CASSKQGDVQPQNF.

This clonotype is judged medium-sized. The rearrangement joins TRBV7-2 to TRBJ2-3; TRBD2 matches at 8 bases. V dropped 5 bases and J dropped 6; count of bases not matched to a gene: 7. CDR3 length equals 14 residues. From germline, CDR1 is SGHTA and CDR2 FQGNSA. The CDR3 loop is CASSQGLVGDTQYF. The DNA of the CDR3 is TGTGCCAGCAGCCAGGGACTAGTCGGGGATACGCAGTATTTT.